The sequence of this T cell receptor (beta chain) was determined in a study of response to subunit inactivated influenza vaccine. TCRdb processed the RT-PCR reads anew with MiXCR; each CDR3 protein has one entry. This table has 610,000 or so distinct CDR3 sequences, 13% to 15% appearing once. Points from the study as a whole: Only a handful of new T cells, the authors suggested, are recruited with each seasonal influenza vaccination.

Germline CDR1 and CDR2: LGHNA and YSLEER. This CDR3 spans 18 amino acids. Trimming took 0 bases from V and 8 from J, leaving 23 bases between them. This clonotype was seen more than once but under ten times. The antigen is unknown. The sequence came from a man in his fifties who received an inactivated influenza vaccine. The material was PBMCs from blood, obtained roughly 12 days after vaccination. The chain is built from TRBV4-3 and TRBJ2-1; TRBD2 might be the D (6 bases). The CDR3 here is CASSQDLSYGTSKDEQFF. CDR3 bases: TGCGCCAGCAGCCAAGATCTAAGTTACGGGACTTCTAAGGATGAGCAGTTCTTC.